What follows are 25 T cell receptor beta chains derived from one specimen sequenced in a study of T cells after yellow fever vaccination. TCRdb reprocessed the 5' RACE reads with MiXCR, giving one entry per CDR3 protein. There are under 150,000 distinct CDR3 sequences in the sample; roughly 8% occur only once, and about 0.73% lies in the top ten. This material consisted of CD4+ T cells sorted from PBMCs, taken 5 days after the yellow fever booster vaccination. The origin of the receptors is a man aged 25-40 years who received the YFV17D yellow fever vaccine.

This clonotype was recorded at least ten times. V and J are TRBV20-1 and TRBJ2-2; D gene ambiguous. Looked up from germline, CDR1 is DFQATT and CDR2 is SNEGSKA (reference sequence). This CDR3 spans 11 amino acids. V was clipped by 5 bases and J by 3 bases, with 4 bases between them. The CDR3 nucleotides are TGCAGTGCTCCAGACACCGGGGAGCTGTTTTTT. This gives the protein CSAPDTGELFF.

In this sample, this clonotype turned up many times. The chain employs TRBV6-5 and TRBJ1-6; weak D call: TRBD1 (5 bases). This CDR3 contains 15 residues. The V end was cut by 0 bases, the J end by 9 bases, with 12 bases between. Germline V gene data show CDR1 as MNHEY and CDR2 as SVGAGI. Here the CDR3 DNA reads TGTGCCAGCAGTTACTCGGGGACCGAGGGTTCACCCCTCCACTTT. This gives the protein CASSYSGTEGSPLHF.

This clonotype appeared once. A much larger clone lies a single base off, so this may be a read error. The chain carries TRBV5-1 and TRBJ2-7; D is possibly TRBD1 (5 bases). This CDR3 spans 15 amino acids. V gave up 1 base and J gave up 0 bases, with 11 bases separating them. Germline CDR1 reads SGHRS; CDR2 reads YFSETQ. CDR3: CASSLRATDSYEQYF. In nucleotides, the CDR3 is TGCGCCAGCAGCTTGAGGGCGACAGACTCCTACGAGCAGTACTTC.

This clonotype was detected only a few times. The rearrangement joins TRBV12-3 or TRBV12-4 to TRBJ2-3, with 8 bases fitting TRBD1. This CDR3 is built from 14 residues. Unmatched junction bases numbered 6, after V lost 6 bases and J lost 4 bases. The CDR3 is CASRPTGVPDTQYF. In DNA form, the CDR3 reads TGTGCCAGCAGGCCGACAGGGGTACCAGATACGCAGTATTTT.

This clonotype came up many times. V usage is TRBV5-1 and J usage is TRBJ2-3, with D unresolved. The germline CDR1 and CDR2 sequences are SGHRS and YFSETQ. V was shortened by 4 bases and J by 2 bases, with 5 bases between the two germline ends. The CDR3 totals 12 residues. The CDR3: CASSEFTDTQYF. The CDR3 region has the DNA TGCGCCAGCAGCGAATTCACAGATACGCAGTATTTT. Using reference TRBV5-1 and TRBJ2-3 for the parts outside the CDR3, the full variable domain is KAGVTQTPRYLIKTRGQQVTLSCSPISGHRSVSWYQQTPGQGLQFLFEYFSETQRNKGNFPGRFSGRQFSNSRSEMNVSTLELGDSALYLCASSEFTDTQYFGPGTRLTVL.

This clonotype was observed many times. The CDR3 spells CASSYDRGGTGELFF. CDR3 DNA sequence: TGTGCCAGCAGCTACGACAGGGGGGGTACCGGGGAGCTGTTTTTT. The V and J genes are TRBV7-8 and TRBJ2-2, with 9 bases aligning to TRBD1. The CDR3 runs 15 residues. The V gene's germline CDR1 is SGHVS and CDR2 FQNEAQ. The junction had 5 bases not matched to a gene; V was cut back by 4 bases and J by 5 bases.

This clonotype was counted ten times or more. One end of the junction does not line up with germline, which may come from a read error. This chain uses TRBV23-1 with TRBJ2-4; D unclear. TRBV23-1 is an ORF; its function is uncertain. This CDR3 is 11 amino acids long. CDR3 coding DNA: TGCGCCAGCAGTCAATCGGACCCCCCGCACTTC. Translated, it gives CASSQSDPPHF.

This clonotype was recorded at least ten times. The chain links TRBV6-2 or TRBV6-3 to TRBJ2-3, with D maybe TRBD1 (6 bases). V was pared by 5 bases and J by 3 bases, with 12 bases between. The CDR3 loop spans 14 amino acids. Germline V lookup: CDR1 MNHEY, CDR2 SVGEGT. The CDR3 bases are TGTGCCAGCAGTCCACAGGGTTGGACAGATACGCAGTATTTT. It specifies CASSPQGWTDTQYF.

This clonotype was counted many times. The chain has TRBV7-2 and TRBJ2-1; no firm D call. V was trimmed by 1 base and J by 5 bases, leaving 6 bases between them. CDR1 and CDR2 from the germline V gene are SGHTA and FQGNSA. This CDR3 spans 13 amino acids. In DNA, the CDR3 is TGTGCCAGCAGCTTAGACTCGGACAATGAGCAGTTCTTC. This encodes CASSLDSDNEQFF.

This clonotype was found many times. For the CDR3, the DNA is TGTGCCAGCAGCAAACTGACAGGGATCGATGAGCAGTTCTTC. Residues: CASSKLTGIDEQFF. The rearrangement uses TRBV7-2 and TRBJ2-1, with 7 bases matching TRBD1. Unmatched junction bases numbered 9, after V lost 5 bases and J lost 8 bases. The CDR3 loop spans 14 amino acids. Germline assignment: CDR1 SGHTA and CDR2 FQGNSA.

This clonotype was counted many times. This chain joins TRBV28 and TRBJ2-1; 11 bases agree with TRBD1. The J segment lost 7 bases and the V segment lost 10 bases, leaving 15 bases of the junction unmatched. Germline CDR1 is MDHEN and CDR2 is SYDVKM. The CDR3 totals 16 residues. This CDR3 reads CATLEAPGQGGNEQFF. The CDR3 DNA sequence: TGTGCCACCCTTGAAGCTCCGGGACAGGGGGGTAATGAGCAGTTCTTC.

The chain recombines TRBV5-1 with TRBJ2-1; no clear D gene. Trimming removed 6 bases at V and 7 bases at J, with 17 bases between. Per the germline V gene, CDR1 is SGHRS and CDR2 is YFSETQ. This CDR3 region has 14 residues. CDR3 DNA sequence: TGCGCCAGCAACTCGGGTGCGGTAGGTAATGAGCAGTTCTTC. Translated, it gives CASNSGAVGNEQFF.

Note on this clonotype: A read error is possible here, since a much larger clone lies one base away. The chain carries TRBV20-1 and TRBJ2-1, with 7 bases aligning to TRBD2. The V gene's germline CDR1 is DFQATT and CDR2 SNEGSKA (reference sequence). This CDR3 is 13 amino acids long. The chain's CDR3 is CGARTRGGFEQFF. DNA of the CDR3: TGCGGTGCTAGGACTAGAGGCGGGTTTGAGCAGTTCTTC.

This clonotype has a count of ten or more. This chain joins TRBV11-3 and TRBJ2-2; 7 bases are a match to TRBD1. This CDR3 spans 15 amino acids. CDR1 and CDR2 from the germline V gene are SGHNT and YENEEA. V gave up 6 bases and J gave up 2 bases; unmatched junction bases: 6. The CDR3 protein is CASSYGTANTGELFF. The CDR3 DNA sequence: TGTGCCAGCAGTTACGGGACAGCAAACACCGGGGAGCTGTTTTTT.

This clonotype was observed at least ten times. CDR3 residues: CASSVPGLGNNEQFF. CDR3 nucleotide sequence: TGTGCCAGCAGTGTGCCCGGACTGGGGAACAATGAGCAGTTCTTC. V gene TRBV12-3 or TRBV12-4 combines with J gene TRBJ2-1; D might be TRBD2 (5 bases). The CDR3 is 15 amino acids. Trimming took off 5 bases at V and 5 bases at J, with 16 bases between the two ends.

This clonotype was seen a few times. The rearrangement links TRBV6-5 to TRBJ2-5; possibly TRBD1 or TRBD2 for D (6 bases each). The CDR3 is made up of 16 amino acids. CDR1 is MNHEY and CDR2 is SVGAGI in the germline V gene. Trimming took 6 bases from V and 5 from J, leaving 22 bases between them. CDR3 loop: CASSLDWGAMIETQYF. Written as DNA, the CDR3 is TGTGCCAGCAGCCTGGATTGGGGGGCGATGATTGAGACCCAGTACTTC.

This clonotype was recorded many times. V is TRBV12-3 or TRBV12-4 and J is TRBJ2-5; D is undetermined. V gave up 5 bases and J gave up 5 bases, with 12 bases separating them. The CDR3 has 13 residues. CDR3 amino acids: CASSPGRLETQYF. The CDR3 DNA is TGTGCCAGCAGTCCCGGACGTTTGGAGACCCAGTACTTC.

This clonotype has ten or more counts. CDR3 amino acids: CSVALDLDNEQFF. The CDR3 DNA reads as TGCAGCGTCGCACTAGATCTCGACAATGAGCAGTTCTTC. The chain carries TRBV29-1 and TRBJ2-1; perhaps TRBD2 as D (5 bases). Deletions cut 6 bases from V and 5 bases from J, with 14 bases between. Germline lookup yields CDR1 SQVTM and CDR2 ANQGSEA. The length of the CDR3 is 13 residues.

This clonotype was observed at least ten times. The chain combines TRBV9 with TRBJ2-7; 9 bases match TRBD2. V lost 0 bases, J lost 6 bases, and 7 bases stayed unmatched. The germline V gene has CDR1 SGDLS and CDR2 YYNGEE. The CDR3 spans 15 residues. The CDR3 loop is CASSVDASGIFEQYF. The CDR3 DNA follows: TGTGCCAGCAGCGTAGATGCTAGCGGGATTTTCGAGCAGTACTTC.

Only a few counts were recorded for this clonotype. J is TRBJ2-2 and V is TRBV29-1; D remains ambiguous. The CDR3 length is 12 residues. The V and J ends lost 7 bases and 4 bases respectively, with 10 bases between them. In germline, CDR1 is SQVTM, CDR2 ANQGSEA. The DNA for the CDR3 is TGCAGCGGCCGGGCCATCACCGGGGAGCTGTTTTTT. Translated: CSGRAITGELFF.

This clonotype was seen ten or more times. The chain combines TRBV9 with TRBJ1-1; the D gene is possibly TRBD1 (6 bases). Germline V lookup: CDR1 SGDLS, CDR2 YYNGEE. The CDR3 length is 17 residues. Between the trimmed V and J ends, which lost 3 bases and 0 bases, there was a span of 18 bases. CDR3 sequence: CASSGTTGRVLNTEAFF. In DNA, the CDR3 is TGTGCCAGCAGCGGCACCACAGGGAGAGTTTTGAACACTGAAGCTTTCTTT. The entire variable domain, with the rest obtained from reference TRBV9 and TRBJ1-1, is as follows: DSGVTQTPKHLITATGQRVTLRCSPRSGDLSVYWYQQSLDQGLQFLIQYYNGEERAKGNILERFSAQQFPDLHSELNLSSLELGDSALYFCASSGTTGRVLNTEAFFGQGTRLTVV.

The chain employs TRBV5-8 and TRBJ2-1; D remains unclear. The CDR3 consists of 13 residues. The germline V gene encodes CDR1 SGHTS and CDR2 YDEGEE. With 1 base removed from V and 9 bases from J, the gap between germline ends came to 11 bases. CDR3 bases: TGTGCCAGCAGCTTGAGGTGGAAGCCTGAGCAGTTCTTC. Residues: CASSLRWKPEQFF.

Points on this clonotype: This clone may be a read error of a much larger clone one base away. The chain couples TRBV7-2 to TRBJ2-2, with unresolved D. In germline, CDR1 is SGHTA, CDR2 FQGNSA. V was clipped by 8 bases and J by 7 bases, with 17 bases between them. This CDR3 spans 14 amino acids. This CDR3 is CASGPVSSYGELFF. The CDR3 nucleotides read TGTGCCAGCGGTCCGGTCTCCTCTTACGGGGAGCTGTTTTTT.

This clonotype has at least ten counts. J is TRBJ2-1 and V is TRBV5-5, with 9 bases matching TRBD2. V trimming: 4 bases; J trimming: 5 bases; junction bases outside the gene matches: 7. This CDR3 spans 15 amino acids. CDR1 SGHKS and CDR2 YYEKEE come from the germline V gene (reference sequence). The DNA for the CDR3 is TGTGCCAGCAGCCCCCTGGCGGGAGGGAACAATGAGCAGTTCTTC. This codes for CASSPLAGGNNEQFF. Variable domain in full (rest from reference TRBV5-5 and TRBJ2-1): DAGVTQSPTHLIKTRGQQVTLRCSPISGHKSVSWYQQVLGQGPQFIFQYYEKEERGRGNFPDRFSARQFPNYSSELNVNALLLGDSALYLCASSPLAGGNNEQFFGPGTRLTVL.

For this clonotype: Given a much more abundant clone one base away, this may be a read error. The DNA for the CDR3 is TGTGCCAGCAATTCCCCAGGCAATGAGCAGTTCTTC. Translation: CASNSPGNEQFF. The chain has TRBV7-3 and TRBJ2-1; D uncertain. Per the germline V gene, CDR1 is SGHTA and CDR2 is FQGTGA. V lost 7 bases, J lost 6 bases, and 10 bases lay in between. The CDR3 runs 12 residues.